The T cell receptor (beta chain) under discussion was sequenced for a study of identical twins. In regard to this clonotype: What it binds is unknown.

Each donor (without exception) was a healthy Caucasian. Overall study findings and caveats: Memory repertoires showed no such pattern, whereas abundant cord blood beta clonotypes carried fewer insertions.

TCRdb reprocessed the 5' RACE reads via MiXCR and lists one record per CDR3 protein. The repertoire holds about 790,000 distinct CDR3 sequences, with roughly 18% as singletons. Germline CDR1 LGHDT, CDR2 YNNKEL (reference sequence). The CDR3 contains 13 residues. The V and J ends lost 3 bases and 6 bases respectively, with 11 bases between them. This sample was also put to use in a study of T cells expressing NK-cell markers.

This sequence joins TRBV3-1 and TRBJ1-1; tentative D call: TRBD1 (6 bases). The TCR was taken from a woman aged 18-29 years in good health. Input material: PBMCs. This CDR3 is CASSQGAEAEAFF. Here the CDR3 DNA reads TGTGCCAGCAGCCAGGGGGCCGAGGCTGAAGCTTTCTTT.